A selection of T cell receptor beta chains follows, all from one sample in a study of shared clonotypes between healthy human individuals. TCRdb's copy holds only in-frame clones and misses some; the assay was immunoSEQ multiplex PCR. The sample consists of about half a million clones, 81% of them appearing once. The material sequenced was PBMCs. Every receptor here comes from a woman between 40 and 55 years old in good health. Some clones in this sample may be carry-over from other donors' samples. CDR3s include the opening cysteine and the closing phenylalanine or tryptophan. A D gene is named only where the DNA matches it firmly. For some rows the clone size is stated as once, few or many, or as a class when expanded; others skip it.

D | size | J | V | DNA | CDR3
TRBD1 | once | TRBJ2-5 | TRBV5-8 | TGTGCCAGCAGCGTGAAGACAGGGGTTTTGGTAGAGACCCAGTACTTC | CASSVKTGVLVETQYF
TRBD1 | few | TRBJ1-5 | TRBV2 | TGTGCCAGCAGTGAGCAGGGGGCAGATCAGCCCCAGCATTTT | CASSEQGADQPQHF
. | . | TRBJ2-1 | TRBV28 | TGTGCCAGCAGTTTAATCGGAATCCATGAGCAGTTCTTC | CASSLIGIHEQFF
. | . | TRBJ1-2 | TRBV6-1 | TGTGCCATCAGTGAAGGACAGATTGCTGGCTACACCTTC | CAISEGQIAGYTF
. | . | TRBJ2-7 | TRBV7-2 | TGTGCCAGCAGCTTAGAACAAAGCTCCTACGAGCAGTACTTC | CASSLEQSSYEQYF
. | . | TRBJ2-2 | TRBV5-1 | TGCGCCAGCAGCCTGCGATCGGGAAACACCGGGGAGCTGTTTTTT | CASSLRSGNTGELFF
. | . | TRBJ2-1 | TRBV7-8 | TGTGCCAGCAGCTTAGTAGCATTCCTCGCACCTGAGCAGTTCTTC | CASSLVAFLAPEQFF
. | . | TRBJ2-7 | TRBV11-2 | TGTGCCAGCAGCTTAACTTACAGGGCCCACGAGCAGTACTTC | CASSLTYRAHEQYF
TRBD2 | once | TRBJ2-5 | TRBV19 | TGTGCCAGTAGTGCCACGCGGGGGGACCAAGAGACCCAGTACTTC | CASSATRGDQETQYF
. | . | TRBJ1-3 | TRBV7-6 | TGTGCCAGCAGCCCCCTGACCCCCGATTCGGGAAACACCATATATTTT | CASSPLTPDSGNTIYF
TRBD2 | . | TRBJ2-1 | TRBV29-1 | TGCAGCCAATGCGGTGGGCTAGCGGGAAATGAGCAGTTCTTC | CSQCGGLAGNEQFF
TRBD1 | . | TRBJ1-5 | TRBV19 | TGTGCCAGTAGTATAGATCCCAGCAGGGGGCTAGTGGATCAGCCCCAGCATTTT | CASSIDPSRGLVDQPQHF
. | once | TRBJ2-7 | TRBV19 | TGTGCCAGTAGTATCGGGCAGGGGTCTCCCTACGAGCAGTACTTC | CASSIGQGSPYEQYF
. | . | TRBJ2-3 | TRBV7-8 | TGTGCCAGCAGAACCAAGAGAGAGAGCACAGATACGCAGTATTTT | CASRTKRESTDTQYF
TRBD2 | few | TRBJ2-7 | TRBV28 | TGTGCCAGCAGACGCGCAAGCGGGAGCTCCGAGCAGTACTTC | CASRRASGSSEQYF
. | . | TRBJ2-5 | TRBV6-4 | TGTGCCAGCGCCGCGGGACTGCAAGAGACCCAGTACTTC | CASAAGLQETQYF
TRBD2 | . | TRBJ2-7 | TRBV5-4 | TGTGCCAGCAGCTGGGAACGGACTAGCGGGACTTCCTTCTACGAGCAGTACTTC | CASSWERTSGTSFYEQYF
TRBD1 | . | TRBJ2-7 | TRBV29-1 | TGCAGCGTACCGGACAGGGGAACCTACGAGCAGTACTTC | CSVPDRGTYEQYF
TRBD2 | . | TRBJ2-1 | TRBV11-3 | TGTGCCAGCAGCCCCCGACTAGCGGATTACAATGAGCAGTTCTTC | CASSPRLADYNEQFF
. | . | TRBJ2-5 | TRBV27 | TGTGCCAGCAGCCGACAAGAGACCCAGTACTTC | CASSRQETQYF
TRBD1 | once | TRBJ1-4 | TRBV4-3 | TGCGCCAGCAGCCCAGGACAGGGATGGTTAGGAACTAATGAAAAACTGTTTTTT | CASSPGQGWLGTNEKLFF
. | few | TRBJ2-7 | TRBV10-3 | TGTGCCATCAGTGAGTCGACGGACTACGGATGGGGCTACGAGCAGTACTTC | CAISESTDYGWGYEQYF
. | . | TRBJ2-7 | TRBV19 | TGTGCCAGTAGTATGGTACCGCCCTACGAGCAGTACTTC | CASSMVPPYEQYF
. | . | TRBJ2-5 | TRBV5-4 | TGTGCCAGCAGCTCCGGACAGGGAGGGAGAGAGACCCAGTACTTC | CASSSGQGGRETQYF
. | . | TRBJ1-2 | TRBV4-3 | TGCGCCAGCAGCCAAGATGGGGCCTATGGCTACACCTTC | CASSQDGAYGYTF
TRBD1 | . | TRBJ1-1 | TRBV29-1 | TGCAGCGCCGGACAGGGATGGGGAATGAACACTGAAGCTTTCTTT | CSAGQGWGMNTEAFF
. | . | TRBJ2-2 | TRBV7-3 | TGTGCCAGCAGAGCACAGGTGAACACCGGGGAGCTGTTTTTT | CASRAQVNTGELFF
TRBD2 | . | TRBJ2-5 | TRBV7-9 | TGTGCCAGCAGCTTAGGGGGCGGGAGGGTCATCCGAGAGACCCAGTACTTC | CASSLGGGRVIRETQYF
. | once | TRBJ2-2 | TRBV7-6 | TGTGCCAGCAGTTCGACGCGGGGCGGGGAGCTGTTTTTT | CASSSTRGGELFF
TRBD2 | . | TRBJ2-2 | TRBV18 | TGTGCCAGCTCAGGGCGCGGGAGTCTCGGGGAGCTGTTTTTT | CASSGRGSLGELFF
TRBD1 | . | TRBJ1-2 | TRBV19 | TGTGCCAGTAGTATACCGGGACAGATCTATGGCTACACCTTC | CASSIPGQIYGYTF
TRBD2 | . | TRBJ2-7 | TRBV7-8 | TGTGCCAGCAGAAATCGGGGGGGCGAGCAGTACTTC | CASRNRGGEQYF
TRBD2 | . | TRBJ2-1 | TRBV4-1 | TGCGCCAGCAGCCAAGATGGGGCGGGAGGGCCCGACAATGAGCAGTTCTTC | CASSQDGAGGPDNEQFF
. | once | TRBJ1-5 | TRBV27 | TGTGCCACCAGGGGCTATAGCAATCAGCCCCAGCATTTT | CATRGYSNQPQHF
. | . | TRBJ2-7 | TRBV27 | TGTGCCAGCAGTGAGGGGAGCTCCTACGAGCAGTACTTC | CASSEGSSYEQYF
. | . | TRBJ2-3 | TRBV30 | TGTGCCTGGGTAGCGGTAACGGGAGATACGCAGTATTTT | CAWVAVTGDTQYF
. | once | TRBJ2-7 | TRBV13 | TGTGCCAGCAGCTCCCGGGACCTCTCCTACGAGCAGTACTTC | CASSSRDLSYEQYF
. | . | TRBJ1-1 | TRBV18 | TGTGCCAGCTCACCGCAACAGGGCCTCACTGAAGCTTTCTTT | CASSPQQGLTEAFF
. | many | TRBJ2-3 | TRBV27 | TGTGCCAGCAGTTTAGATCGCACAGATACGCAGTATTTT | CASSLDRTDTQYF
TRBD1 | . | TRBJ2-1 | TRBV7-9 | TGTGCCAGCAGGGGGACAGCCTACAATGAGCAGTTCTTC | CASRGTAYNEQFF
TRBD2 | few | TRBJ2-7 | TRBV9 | TGTGCCAGCAGCGTAGGTGGACTAGCGGGGCGCGAGCAGTACTTC | CASSVGGLAGREQYF
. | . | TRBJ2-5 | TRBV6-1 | TGTGCCAGCAGTGAAGCGTCCGGGATCTGGGAGACCCAGTACTTC | CASSEASGIWETQYF
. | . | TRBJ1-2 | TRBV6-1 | TGTGCCAGCAGTGATGGGACCCCCCTCTATGGCTACACCTTC | CASSDGTPLYGYTF
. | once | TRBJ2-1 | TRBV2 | TGTGCCAGCAGTGGTGTTGGGAATGAGCAGTTCTTC | CASSGVGNEQFF
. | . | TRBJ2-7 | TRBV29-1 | TGCAGCGTTGAAGTAGACGGTGTCTCGTACGAGCAGTACTTC | CSVEVDGVSYEQYF
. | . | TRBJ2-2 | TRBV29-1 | TGCAGCGTCCAAAAGGGGGGGTTAGGCGGGGAGCTGTTTTTT | CSVQKGGLGGELFF
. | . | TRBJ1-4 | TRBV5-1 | TGCGCCAGCAGTGCGGCCGGGACATTGGGTGAAAAACTGTTTTTT | CASSAAGTLGEKLFF